This T cell receptor beta chain was captured in a study of T cell responses to AZD1222 COVID-19 vaccine. Study-wide points: Repertoires were obtained solely post-peak T cell response. Clonal diversity may have been underestimated, and the donors were mostly white British, with more females than males. The reported proportion of spike-specific TCRs targeting unmutated variant regions was nearly half.

In regard to this clone: Its specificity is unknown.

The CDR3 covers 14 residues. Germline-derived CDR1 and CDR2 are MNHNS and SASEGT. V lost 6 bases and J lost 3, with 14 bases in between. Only in-frame clones appear in the TCRdb table, and some are missing; sequencing was by immunoSEQ multiplex PCR. The sample holds about 110,000 clones; under 95% are singletons and the top ten take roughly 6.2%. This chain joins TRBV6-1 and TRBJ1-2, with a tentative D call TRBD1 (5 bases). The source material was peripheral blood, sampled 28 days after the second AZD1222 dose. The source of this sequence is an adult who received the AZD1222 COVID-19 vaccine. The CDR3 DNA reads TGTGCCAGCAGCCCCGGGGGTAGCGACTATGGCTACACCTTC. Translation gives CASSPGGSDYGYTF.